This TCR beta chain was retrieved from a study of shared clonotypes between healthy human individuals. Study overall: Three CD4 naive, three CD4 memory, two CD8 naive and one CD8 memory plate were used per donor.

There were only Caucasian adults among the donors, and all lived in Nashville, Tennessee. For sorted subsets, 200 ng DNA per replicate equaled 33,000 or so T cell genomes. Sequencing used immunoSEQ multiplex PCR; TCRdb keeps in-frame clones, though not all of them. The sample lists approximately 2.1 million clones; approximately 93% were seen once. The source material was naive CD4+ T cells from PBMCs. Subset meaning: CD45RA+ positively selected. This TCR came from a young man in good health. Some clones in this sample may be carry-over from other donors' samples.

The CDR3 DNA reads TGTGCCAGCTCCGCGGCAGAGAATCAGCCCCAGCATTTT. It specifies CASSAAENQPQHF. The V and J genes are TRBV18 and TRBJ1-5; D unresolved. Germline V gene lookup returns CDR1 KGHSH and CDR2 LQKENI. Trimming took 6 bases from V and 4 from J, leaving 10 bases between them. The CDR3 has 13 amino acids.